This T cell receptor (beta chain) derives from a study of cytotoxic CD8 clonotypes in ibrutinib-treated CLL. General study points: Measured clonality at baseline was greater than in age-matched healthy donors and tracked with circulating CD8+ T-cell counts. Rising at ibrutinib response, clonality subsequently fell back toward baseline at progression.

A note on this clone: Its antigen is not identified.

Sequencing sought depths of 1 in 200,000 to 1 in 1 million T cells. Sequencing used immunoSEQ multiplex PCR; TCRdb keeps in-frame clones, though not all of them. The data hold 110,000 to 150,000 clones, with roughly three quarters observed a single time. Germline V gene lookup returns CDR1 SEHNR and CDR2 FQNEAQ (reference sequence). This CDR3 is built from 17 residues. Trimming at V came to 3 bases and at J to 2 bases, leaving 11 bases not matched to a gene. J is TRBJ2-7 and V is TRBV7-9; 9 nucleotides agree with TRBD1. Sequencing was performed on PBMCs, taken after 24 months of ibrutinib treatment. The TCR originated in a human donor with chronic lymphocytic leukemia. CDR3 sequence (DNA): TGTGCCAGCAGCTTGGGGGTTCGGGACAGGGTTCCCTACGAGCAGTACTTC. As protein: CASSLGVRDRVPYEQYF.